The source of this T cell receptor beta chain is a study of shared clonotypes between healthy human individuals. In this sample, this clone turned up a few times. Its antigen is currently unknown. In the study's own analysis: With immunoSEQ giving junction-only sequences and no quality scores, filtering differed. The repertoire was sequenced with immunoSEQ multiplex PCR; TCRdb's copy has only in-frame clones and lacks some. Clone size and V and J calls were adopted from that table, with D and trimming inferred from the DNA. The sample lists approximately 97,000 clones; around 67% were seen once. The germline V and J ends were trimmed by 4 bases and 4 bases, with 10 bases remaining between them. The CDR3 sequence is 12 residues long. The germline gives CDR1 SQVTM, CDR2 ANQGSEA. Study-level findings and limits: An expected dependence of interdonor clonotype sharing on sequencing depth was noted.

The chain links TRBV29-1 to TRBJ1-2; D unclear. The specimen sequenced was memory CD8+ T cells sorted from blood. Indicated subset: CD45RO+ cells pooled with CCR7-negative TemRA cells. The sequence derives from a man younger than 45 in good health. The CDR3 here is CSVVGSIYGYTF. The CDR3 DNA is TGCAGCGTTGTAGGGAGCATCTATGGCTACACCTTC.